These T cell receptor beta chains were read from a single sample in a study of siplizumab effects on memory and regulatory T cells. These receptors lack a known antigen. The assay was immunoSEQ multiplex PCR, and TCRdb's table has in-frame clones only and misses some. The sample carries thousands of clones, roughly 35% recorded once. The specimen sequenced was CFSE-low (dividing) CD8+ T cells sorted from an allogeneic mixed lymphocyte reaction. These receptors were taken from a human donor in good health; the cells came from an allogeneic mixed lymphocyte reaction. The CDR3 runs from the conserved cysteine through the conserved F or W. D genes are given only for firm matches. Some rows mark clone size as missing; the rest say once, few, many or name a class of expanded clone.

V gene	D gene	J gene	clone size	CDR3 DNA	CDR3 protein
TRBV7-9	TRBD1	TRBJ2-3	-	TGTGCCAGCAGCCCGCGGACAGGGGGCGTAGATACGCAGTATTTT	CASSPRTGGVDTQYF
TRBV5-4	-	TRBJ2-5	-	TGTGCCAGCAGCTTTTTGACCCAGCAAGAGACCCAGTACTTC	CASSFLTQQETQYF
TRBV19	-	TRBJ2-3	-	TGTGCCAGTAGTCCCGGGGTAGGGGGGGAGGGGACAGCAGATACGCAGTATTTT	CASSPGVGGEGTADTQYF
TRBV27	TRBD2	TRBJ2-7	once	TGTGCCAGCAGTCCGGGACTAGTTCGATACGAGCAGTACTTC	CASSPGLVRYEQYF
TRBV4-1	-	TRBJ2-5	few	TGCGCCAGCAGCCAGAAGACCAGAGCCCAAGAGACCCAGTACTTC	CASSQKTRAQETQYF
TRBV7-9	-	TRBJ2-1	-	TGTGCCAGCAGCTTAGCATACAGTGGAGGGAATGAGCAGTTCTTC	CASSLAYSGGNEQFF
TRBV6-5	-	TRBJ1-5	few	TGTGCCAGCAGTTACTCTTATGGCGATCAGCCCCAGCATTTT	CASSYSYGDQPQHF
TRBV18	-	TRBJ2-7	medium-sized	TGTGCCAGCTCATCCCTCGACCAGACCTACGAGCAGTACTTC	CASSSLDQTYEQYF
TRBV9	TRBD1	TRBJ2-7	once	TGTGCCAGCAGCCCTGGGACAGGGTGGCACGAGCAGTACTTC	CASSPGTGWHEQYF
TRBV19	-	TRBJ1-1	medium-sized	TGTGCCAGTAGTATCCTGGGGACTGAAGCTTTCTTT	CASSILGTEAFF
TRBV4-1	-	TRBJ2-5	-	TGCGCCAGCAGCCAAGATCTCGGAGGGGGCGAAGGGACCCAGTACTTC	CASSQDLGGGEGTQYF
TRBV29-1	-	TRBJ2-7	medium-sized	TGCAGCGTTGTAGGTCTCGAGCAGTACTTC	CSVVGLEQYF
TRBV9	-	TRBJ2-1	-	TGTGCCAGCAGCGTAGCGCTAAGCTCCTACAATGAGCAGTTCTTC	CASSVALSSYNEQFF